Each of the 25 T cell receptor beta chains below was sequenced from the same sample in a study of control samples from healthy donors and cancer patients. Measured with immunoSEQ multiplex PCR; TCRdb has only the in-frame clones, and not every one. The sample includes approximately 180,000 clones, 90% to 95% of them seen just once. Sequenced: blood. These receptors all stem from a woman aged 18-29 years in good health.

The chain combines TRBV20-1 with TRBJ2-1; tentative D call: TRBD2 (5 bases). The V end lost 3 bases, the J end lost 0 bases, and 15 bases lay between the germline ends. The CDR3 is 16 residues long. Germline V gene lookup returns CDR1 DFQATT and CDR2 SNEGSKA (reference sequence). Here the CDR3 DNA reads TGCAGTGCTAGTTACTCACTAGTTAGCTCCTACAATGAGCAGTTCTTC. This translates into CSASYSLVSSYNEQFF.

The chain employs TRBV28 and TRBJ2-7; a possible D gene is TRBD1 (6 bases). Per germline, CDR1 MDHEN and CDR2 SYDVKM. The CDR3 is 13 amino acids. V shed 5 bases and J shed 3 bases, with 11 bases lying between them. The CDR3 loop reads CASSPYRDYEQYF. CDR3 in DNA: TGTGCCAGCAGTCCCTACAGGGACTACGAGCAGTACTTC. The variable domain in full, completed from reference TRBV28 and TRBJ2-7, reads DVKVTQSSRYLVKRTGEKVFLECVQDMDHENMFWYRQDPGLGLRLIYFSYDVKMKEKGDIPEGYSVSREKKERFSLILESASTNQTSMYLCASSPYRDYEQYFGPGTRLTVT.

The genes are TRBV5-5 and TRBJ1-1, with D tentatively TRBD1 (5 bases). This CDR3 is 17 amino acids long. V was trimmed by 4 bases and J by 0 bases, leaving 19 bases between them. Per the germline V gene, CDR1 is SGHKS and CDR2 is YYEKEE (reference sequence). DNA for the CDR3: TGTGCCAGCAGCCCCGTTTCGACAGTGGCTTTGAACACTGAAGCTTTCTTT. Translating it yields CASSPVSTVALNTEAFF.

This chain links TRBV28 with TRBJ2-7; D tentatively fits TRBD1 or TRBD2 (5 bases each). Trimming shortened V by 3 bases and J by 11 bases, and 11 bases separated the two germline ends. This CDR3 has 11 residues. The germline V gene encodes CDR1 MDHEN and CDR2 SYDVKM. CDR3 sequence (DNA): TGTGCCAGCAGTTTTGGGGACCGTGAGTACTTC. It is translated as CASSFGDREYF.

The chain combines TRBV18 with TRBJ1-6, with D possibly being TRBD1 (6 bases). There are 16 residues in the CDR3. Between the trimmed V and J ends, which lost 4 bases and 6 bases, there was a span of 16 bases. CDR1 and CDR2 from the germline V gene are KGHSH and LQKENI. The CDR3 DNA follows: TGTGCCAGCTCACTTGATCAGGGGAGTGCTAATTCACCCCTCCACTTT. Translating gives CASSLDQGSANSPLHF. Using reference TRBV18 and TRBJ1-6 for the parts outside the CDR3, the full variable domain is NAGVMQNPRHLVRRRGQEARLRCSPMKGHSHVYWYRQLPEEGLKFMVYLQKENIIDESGMPKERFSAEFPKEGPSILRIQQVVRGDSAAYFCASSLDQGSANSPLHFGNGTRLTVT.

V usage is TRBV11-2 and J usage is TRBJ1-6; 8 bases align to TRBD1. Germline V CDR1 and CDR2: SGHAT, FQNNGV. The CDR3 loop spans 17 amino acids. The V and J ends lost 5 bases and 6 bases, in that order; junction bases with no gene match: 12. As DNA, the CDR3 is TGTGCCAGCAGCCATTTGGGGACAGGCCTGCTTAATTCACCCCTCCACTTT. This translates into CASSHLGTGLLNSPLHF. The complete variable domain, with remaining parts taken from reference TRBV11-2 and TRBJ1-6, reads EAGVAQSPRYKIIEKRQSVAFWCNPISGHATLYWYQQILGQGPKLLIQFQNNGVVDDSQLPKDRFSAERLKGVDSTLKIQPAKLEDSAVYLCASSHLGTGLLNSPLHFGNGTRLTVT.

A few counts support this clone. The V and J genes are TRBV21-1 and TRBJ1-1. TRBV21-1 is a pseudogene segment. The CDR3 has 16 residues. In DNA, the CDR3 is TGTGCCAGCATCGACCCGAGGAGACTGTGGAACACTGAAGCTTTCTTT. Its translation is CASIDPRRLWNTEAFF.

The chain combines TRBV6-5 with TRBJ1-4; D uncertain. The CDR3 covers 15 residues. Germline assignment: CDR1 MNHEY and CDR2 SVGAGI. The V gene lost 5 bases and the J gene lost 0 bases, with 10 bases spanning the gap. The CDR3 DNA reads as TGTGCCAGCAGTATGGACGGTGCAACTAATGAAAAACTGTTTTTT. Its protein is CASSMDGATNEKLFF.

This clone was detected once. This chain connects TRBV18 to TRBJ1-2; tentative D call: TRBD1 (6 bases). Germline loops: CDR1 KGHSH, CDR2 LQKENI. The CDR3 totals 15 residues. The V gene lost 0 bases and the J gene lost 7 bases, with 15 bases spanning the gap. The CDR3 region has the DNA TGTGCCAGCTCACCACCGTCGCGGGGGCCGGCTGGCTACACCTTC. Protein: CASSPPSRGPAGYTF. Variable domain in full (rest from reference TRBV18 and TRBJ1-2): NAGVMQNPRHLVRRRGQEARLRCSPMKGHSHVYWYRQLPEEGLKFMVYLQKENIIDESGMPKERFSAEFPKEGPSILRIQQVVRGDSAAYFCASSPPSRGPAGYTFGSGTRLTVV.

The V call is TRBV2, the J call TRBJ2-4; 14 bases are shared with TRBD2. The junction had 3 bases not matched to a gene; V was cut back by 5 bases and J by 6 bases. The germline V gene has CDR1 SNHLY and CDR2 FYNNEI. CDR3 length: 15 amino acids. CDR3 loop: CASSLTSGRGNIQYF. CDR3 nucleotide sequence: TGTGCCAGCAGTCTGACTAGCGGGAGGGGAAACATTCAGTACTTC.

The chain carries TRBV19 and TRBJ1-2, with D possibly TRBD1 on 6 matching bases. Germline V gene data show CDR1 as LNHDA and CDR2 as SQIVND (reference sequence). Trimming cost V 11 bases and J 0 bases, with 13 bases left between them. The CDR3 covers 13 residues. In DNA form, the CDR3 reads TGTGCCGCGAGGGACACCACTAACTATGGCTACACCTTC. It encodes CAARDTTNYGYTF.

The chain carries TRBV20-1 and TRBJ1-2; possible D gene TRBD1, 5 bases. The germline gives CDR1 DFQATT, CDR2 SNEGSKA (reference sequence). Between the trimmed V and J ends, which lost 6 bases and 8 bases, there was a span of 13 bases. The CDR3 is made up of 11 amino acids. The CDR3 DNA sequence: TGCAGTGCCGAACCAGGGTCGGGCTACACCTTC. Encoded protein: CSAEPGSGYTF.

This clone was seen just once. This sequence joins TRBV29-1 and TRBJ2-5; possibly TRBD1 for D (5 bases). Germline V gene data show CDR1 as SQVTM and CDR2 as ANQGSEA. Trimming took 3 bases from V and 5 from J, leaving 7 bases between them. This CDR3 is 11 amino acids long. The CDR3 region has the DNA TGCAGCGTTGAGCAGGGCGAGACCCAGTACTTC. Its protein product is CSVEQGETQYF.

This chain joins TRBV28 and TRBJ2-7; 7 nucleotides agree with TRBD1. This CDR3 region has 14 residues. The junction had 6 bases not matched to a gene; V was cut back by 5 bases and J by 2 bases. Germline V lookup: CDR1 MDHEN, CDR2 SYDVKM. The CDR3 DNA follows: TGTGCCAGCAGTCGGGACAGCTCTCCCTACGAGCAGTACTTC. Its protein is CASSRDSSPYEQYF.

With regard to this clone: One end of the junction does not line up with germline, which may come from a read error. The chain joins TRBV5-1 to TRBJ2-6; possibly TRBD1 for D (6 bases). This CDR3 spans 17 amino acids. Looked up from germline, CDR1 is SGHRS and CDR2 is YFSETQ. Written as DNA, the CDR3 is TGCGCCAGCAGTTTGGGACGAAATACAGGGTTTGCCAACGTCCTGACTTTC. Translating it yields CASSLGRNTGFANVLTF.

V gene TRBV7-8 combines with J gene TRBJ2-7; D is perhaps TRBD1 (7 bases). V dropped 3 bases and J dropped 4 bases, with 13 bases sitting between them. The germline V gene has CDR1 SGHVS and CDR2 FQNEAQ. The CDR3 has 14 amino acids. The CDR3: CASSFAPGGYEQYF. As DNA, the CDR3 is TGTGCCAGCAGCTTTGCCCCAGGGGGGTACGAGCAGTACTTC.

V gene TRBV15 combines with J gene TRBJ1-1; D is uncertain. Trimming removed 0 bases from V and 6 bases from J, with 11 bases in between. Germline CDR1 and CDR2: LNHNV and YYDKDF (reference sequence). This CDR3 is 14 amino acids long. The CDR3 spells CATSRDRSLAEAFF. DNA of the CDR3: TGTGCCACCAGCAGAGATCGAAGTTTAGCTGAAGCTTTCTTT.

The chain combines TRBV5-1 with TRBJ2-5, with D unclear. CDR3 length equals 13 residues. Germline lookup yields CDR1 SGHRS and CDR2 YFSETQ. V gave up 1 base and J gave up 4 bases, with 8 bases separating them. CDR3 in amino acids: CASSLPPLETQYF. The CDR3 nucleotides read TGCGCCAGCAGCTTGCCACCCTTAGAGACCCAGTACTTC.

V and J are TRBV10-3 and TRBJ2-5, with a tentative D call TRBD1 (5 bases). CDR3 length: 14 amino acids. Germline V CDR1 and CDR2: ENHRY, SYGVKD. V was trimmed by 0 bases and J by 3 bases, leaving 8 bases between them. The CDR3 loop is CAISESQAKETQYF. CDR3 coding DNA: TGTGCCATCAGTGAGTCACAGGCGAAAGAGACCCAGTACTTC.

The CDR3 spells CASSLNDRGFTDTQYF. The CDR3 DNA is TGCGCCAGCAGCCTAAATGACAGGGGCTTCACAGATACGCAGTATTTT. V gene TRBV4-3 combines with J gene TRBJ2-3; 8 positions match TRBD1. With V trimmed by 4 bases and J by 2 bases, 8 bases remained unmatched. This CDR3 has 16 amino acids. Germline values: CDR1 LGHNA, CDR2 YSLEER.

This clone was picked up a small number of times. The genes are TRBV3-1 (or the pseudogene TRBV3-2) and TRBJ1-6, with D perhaps TRBD1 (5 bases). Trimming cost V 4 bases and J 0 bases, with 19 bases left between them. CDR1 is LGHDT, CDR2 YNNKEL, per germline (reference sequence). This CDR3 comprises 19 residues. CDR3 bases: TGTGCCAGCAGCCCCGAAAGAAGAGGGGCGAGCTCCTATAATTCACCCCTCCACTTT. Protein sequence: CASSPERRGASSYNSPLHF.

In DNA, the CDR3 is TGTGCCAGCAGCTCCGGGACAGGGGGCGCATACACCGGGGAGCTGTTTTTT. This translates into CASSSGTGGAYTGELFF. This chain joins TRBV5-6 and TRBJ2-2; 12 bases match TRBD1. In germline, CDR1 is SGHDT, CDR2 YYEEEE. The CDR3 runs to 17 residues. J lost 3 bases, V lost 3 bases, and 6 bases had no gene match.

The chain couples TRBV2 to TRBJ1-1, with TRBD1 identical over 7 bases. Losses at the gene ends were 7 bases for V and 0 bases for J; bases not matched to a gene: 14. The germline V gene encodes CDR1 SNHLY and CDR2 FYNNEI. The CDR3 has 17 amino acids. The CDR3 DNA reads TGTGCCAGCACCAACCACGAGGCAGGGGGATTGAACACTGAAGCTTTCTTT. Its protein product is CASTNHEAGGLNTEAFF.

The J gene is TRBJ1-5, the V gene TRBV18; the D is unclear. The CDR3 extends over 19 amino acids. The germline CDR1 and CDR2 sequences are KGHSH and LQKENI. The V end lost 3 bases, the J end lost 0 bases, and 21 bases lay between the germline ends. The CDR3 reads CASSPRRSQYEISNQPQHF. In DNA, the CDR3 is TGTGCCAGCTCACCCCGGAGGTCCCAGTACGAAATTAGCAATCAGCCCCAGCATTTT.

This chain connects TRBV5-5 to TRBJ2-7; TRBD1 matches at 8 bases. This CDR3 region has 13 residues. The V segment lost 4 bases and the J segment 2 bases; nucleotides outside the gene matches: 2. Germline V gene sequence: CDR1 SGHKS, CDR2 YYEKEE (reference sequence). This CDR3 reads CASSRDRPYEQYF. In DNA, the CDR3 is TGTGCCAGCAGCCGGGACAGGCCCTACGAGCAGTACTTC.